This TCR beta chain came from a study of cytomegalovirus exposure and HLA in healthy donors. Findings and limits, study-wide: Testing in vitro showed a few CMV-associated chains specific for CMV antigens.

The PCR was carried out with 60 Vbeta primers and 13 Jbeta primers. Method: immunoSEQ multiplex PCR; TCRdb's copy keeps in-frame clones and lacks some. The data show about 130,000 clones, roughly 75% seen once. Germline V CDR1 and CDR2: MDHEN, SYDVKM. This CDR3 has 15 residues. Trimming stripped 5 bases from V and 3 bases from J, with 17 bases between. Details on this clone: As yet, its antigen is unknown.

The sample taken for sequencing was PBMCs. This chain links TRBV28 with TRBJ2-7; unclear D gene. This clonotype was sampled from a woman between 45 and 60 years old in good health and CMV-seronegative. CDR3 bases: TGTGCCAGCAGTCTCCCCCCACCTCTAGACTACGAGCAGTACTTC. It codes for CASSLPPPLDYEQYF.